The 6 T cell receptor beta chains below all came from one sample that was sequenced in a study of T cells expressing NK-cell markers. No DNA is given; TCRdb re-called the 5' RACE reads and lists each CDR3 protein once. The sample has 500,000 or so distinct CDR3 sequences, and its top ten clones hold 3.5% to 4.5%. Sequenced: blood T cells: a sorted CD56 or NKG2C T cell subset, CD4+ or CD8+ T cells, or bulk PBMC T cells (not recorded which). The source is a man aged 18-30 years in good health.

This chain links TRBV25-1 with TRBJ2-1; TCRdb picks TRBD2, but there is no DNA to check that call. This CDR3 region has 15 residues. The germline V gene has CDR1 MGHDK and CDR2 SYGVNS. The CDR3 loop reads CASSESFGTYNEQFF.

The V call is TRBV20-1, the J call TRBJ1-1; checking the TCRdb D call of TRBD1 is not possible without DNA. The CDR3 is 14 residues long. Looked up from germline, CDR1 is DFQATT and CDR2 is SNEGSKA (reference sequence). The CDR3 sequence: CSARWSGGNTEAFF.

CDR3 loop: CASSQDITSYGYTF. The rearrangement links TRBV4-2 to TRBJ1-2. This CDR3 spans 14 amino acids. Per the germline V gene, CDR1 is LGHNA and CDR2 is YNFKEQ.

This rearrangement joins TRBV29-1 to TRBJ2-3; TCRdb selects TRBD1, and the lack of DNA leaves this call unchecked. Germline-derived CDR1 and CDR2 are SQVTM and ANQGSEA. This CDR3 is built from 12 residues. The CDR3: CSGMGPPDTQYF.

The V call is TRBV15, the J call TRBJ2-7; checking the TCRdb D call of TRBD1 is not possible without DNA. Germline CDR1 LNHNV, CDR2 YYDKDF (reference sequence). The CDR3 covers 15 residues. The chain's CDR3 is CATSGPRELPYEQYF.

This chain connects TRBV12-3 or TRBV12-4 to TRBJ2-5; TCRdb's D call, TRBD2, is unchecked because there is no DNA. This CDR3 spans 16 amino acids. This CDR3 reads CASRRSGTSAQETQYF.